These T cell receptor beta chains were read from a single sample in a study of blood T cell repertoires in COVID-19. The assay was immunoSEQ multiplex PCR, and TCRdb's table has in-frame clones only and misses some. In the table there are some 90,000 clones, about 92% of which are singletons. The specimen sequenced was peripheral blood. The receptors stem from a man aged 50-59 years with acute or convalescent COVID-19. CDR3s include the opening cysteine and the closing phenylalanine or tryptophan. The D gene is left open where the match is weak. Only some rows state a clone size, as once, few, many or a class for expanded clones.

clone size	J gene	V gene	D gene	CDR3 protein	CDR3 DNA
-	TRBJ1-6	TRBV15	TRBD1	CATSRHLGQGVDNSPLHF	TGTGCCACCAGCAGACACCTGGGACAGGGGGTGGATAATTCACCCCTCCACTTT
-	TRBJ1-5	TRBV19	TRBD1	CASSDRESANQPQHF	TGTGCCAGTAGTGACAGGGAATCCGCCAATCAGCCCCAGCATTTT
-	TRBJ1-2	TRBV30	-	CAWTLGGYGYTF	TGTGCCTGGACCCTGGGGGGGTATGGCTACACCTTC
once	TRBJ2-3	TRBV7-2	TRBD1	CASSLTGGPDTQYF	TGTGCCAGCAGCCTGACAGGGGGGCCAGATACGCAGTATTTT
once	TRBJ2-5	TRBV25-1	-	CASSAAGTQETQYF	TGTGCCAGCAGTGCGGCGGGCACCCAAGAGACCCAGTACTTC
-	TRBJ1-1	TRBV1	-	CTSSLWGTLGDTEAFF	TGCACCAGCAGCCTCTGGGGCACTCTAGGGGACACTGAAGCTTTCTTT
-	TRBJ1-5	TRBV29-1	-	CSVSGGGNQPQHF	TGCAGCGTTTCGGGGGGGGGCAATCAGCCCCAGCATTTT
-	TRBJ2-5	TRBV5-6	TRBD1	CASSPRTGAQETQYF	TGTGCCAGCAGCCCGCGGACAGGAGCCCAAGAGACCCAGTACTTC
-	TRBJ2-3	TRBV24-1	TRBD2	CATSDLQSGLASDTQYF	TGTGCCACCAGTGATTTGCAGTCGGGACTAGCGTCAGATACGCAGTATTTT
-	TRBJ1-1	TRBV3-1/TRBV3-2	-	CASSHGGREGFF	TGTGCCAGCAGCCATGGTGGCAGGGAGGGTTTCTTT
-	TRBJ2-7	TRBV19	TRBD1	CASSPGQESSYEQYF	TGTGCCAGTAGTCCAGGACAGGAAAGCTCCTACGAGCAGTACTTC
-	TRBJ1-6	TRBV5-8	TRBD1	CASSLGGGNSPLHF	TGTGCCAGCAGCTTGGGAGGGGGCAATTCACCCCTCCACTTT
few	TRBJ1-2	TRBV30	-	CAWSANREGGYTF	TGTGCCTGGAGTGCAAACAGGGAAGGTGGCTACACCTTC
-	TRBJ2-7	TRBV27	TRBD2	CASAFGRGSGSGSHEQYF	TGTGCCAGCGCCTTTGGGAGAGGGTCGGGTAGCGGGAGCCACGAGCAGTACTTC
few	TRBJ1-6	TRBV19	TRBD1	CASSSTGGSESPLHF	TGTGCCAGTAGCTCGACAGGGGGTTCGGAATCACCCCTCCACTTT
once	TRBJ1-1	TRBV7-8	-	CASSGGQNTEAFF	TGTGCCAGCAGCGGAGGACAGAACACTGAAGCTTTCTTT
once	TRBJ2-2	TRBV5-5	TRBD1	CASSFSDRVVNTGELFF	TGTGCCAGCAGCTTTTCGGACAGGGTGGTAAACACCGGGGAGCTGTTTTTT
-	TRBJ1-4	TRBV12-3/TRBV12-4	TRBD1	CASKGTANEKLFF	TGTGCCAGCAAAGGGACAGCAAATGAAAAACTGTTTTTT
-	TRBJ1-1	TRBV2	TRBD1	CASSERDRGTEAFF	TGTGCCAGCAGTGAAAGGGACAGGGGAACTGAAGCTTTCTTT
-	TRBJ2-4	TRBV18	TRBD1	CASSQLRDRGTDIQYF	TGTGCCAGCTCACAATTACGGGACAGGGGAACCGACATTCAGTACTTC
-	TRBJ1-2	TRBV2	-	CASSESARGEGYTF	TGTGCCAGCAGTGAATCCGCCAGGGGTGAGGGCTACACCTTC
-	TRBJ2-7	TRBV7-2	-	CASSSPSPTGEQYF	TGTGCCAGCAGTTCCCCCTCCCCGACGGGCGAGCAGTACTTC
-	TRBJ1-2	TRBV5-5	-	CASSSRQDLYGYTF	TGTGCCAGCAGCTCCCGACAGGACCTCTATGGCTACACCTTC
-	TRBJ1-4	TRBV28	TRBD1	CASSPDRRYEKLFF	TGTGCCAGCAGTCCGGACAGGAGATATGAAAAACTGTTTTTT
once	TRBJ1-4	TRBV2	-	CASSEQDREKLFF	TGTGCCAGCAGTGAGCAAGACAGGGAAAAACTGTTTTTT
-	TRBJ1-2	TRBV27	-	CASSSYRVNGYTF	TGTGCCAGCAGTTCGTACAGGGTAAATGGCTACACCTTC
-	TRBJ1-2	TRBV10-1	TRBD1	CASKPGQGASGYTF	TGCGCCAGCAAACCGGGACAGGGGGCGTCCGGCTACACCTTC
-	TRBJ2-5	TRBV28	TRBD2	CASSLASGGPAPQETQYF	TGTGCCAGCAGTTTGGCTAGCGGGGGACCAGCCCCCCAAGAGACCCAGTACTTC
-	TRBJ2-3	TRBV19	TRBD1	CASSGTGGVTDTQYF	TGTGCCAGTAGTGGGACAGGGGGTGTCACAGATACGCAGTATTTT